This is a list of T cell receptor beta chains from one sample in a study of cytomegalovirus exposure and HLA in healthy donors. The table came from immunoSEQ multiplex PCR; TCRdb's copy has only in-frame clones and leaves some out. Of 180,000 or so clones listed, about 75% are singletons. The sequenced sample was PBMCs. The source is a woman in her forties in good health and CMV-seropositive. CDR3s include the opening cysteine and the closing phenylalanine or tryptophan. Each record gives: J gene, V gene, clone size, D gene, CDR3 DNA, CDR3 protein. D genes are given only for firm matches. Only part of the rows carry a size: once, few, many, or a class if the clone is expanded.

>TRBJ2-3|TRBV5-1|NA|NA
TGCGCCAGCAGCTCGGGACTAGGGGGCTCAGATACGCAGTATTTT
CASSSGLGGSDTQYF
>TRBJ1-2|TRBV9|NA|NA
TGTGCCAGCAGCGTAGGAGGGGGGGGCTATGGCTACACCTTC
CASSVGGGGYGYTF
>TRBJ1-3|TRBV28|NA|NA
TGTGCCAGCAGTTTATGGGGATCTTGGTTCCCACAGGGAACTGGAAACACCATATATTTT
CASSLWGSWFPQGTGNTIYF
>TRBJ2-7|TRBV27|NA|TRBD2
TGTGCCAGCAGGGACGCCGGGACTAGCGGCTACGAGCAGTACTTC
CASRDAGTSGYEQYF
>TRBJ2-3|TRBV30|NA|TRBD1
TGTGCCTGGAGACCCCCCGGACAGGGGGCAGGGGATACGCAGTATTTT
CAWRPPGQGAGDTQYF
>TRBJ1-1|TRBV30|few|NA
TGTGCCTGGAGTAAAACGACAGGGAACACTGAAGCTTTCTTT
CAWSKTTGNTEAFF
>TRBJ2-3|TRBV30|NA|TRBD2
TGTGCCTGGAGTTATGGGGGAGGGCCGGATACGCAGTATTTT
CAWSYGGGPDTQYF
>TRBJ2-7|TRBV29-1|NA|NA
TGCAGCGTTGGTCACGGGAACTCCTACGAGCAGTACTTC
CSVGHGNSYEQYF
>TRBJ2-1|TRBV13|NA|NA
TGTGCCAGCAGCCCCGACAGTAACAATGAGCAGTTCTTC
CASSPDSNNEQFF
>TRBJ2-5|TRBV4-1|once|NA
TGCGCCAGCAGCCGCTGGGGTCCCGGAGGAGAGCAGTACTTC
CASSRWGPGGEQYF
>TRBJ2-7|TRBV18|once|TRBD1
TGTGCCAGCTCACCAGGGAGACAGGGATTGTCCGAGCAGTACTTC
CASSPGRQGLSEQYF
>TRBJ2-5|TRBV7-2|NA|TRBD2
TGTGCCAGCAGCTTATCTGGGACTATGGGCCAAGAGACCCAGTACTTC
CASSLSGTMGQETQYF
>TRBJ2-7|TRBV9|NA|NA
TGTGCCAGCAGCGTAGATAGTGTAGGGGACTACGAGCAGTACTTC
CASSVDSVGDYEQYF
>TRBJ1-2|TRBV6-5|NA|TRBD1
TGTGCCAGCAGTTGCTCGACAGGGGGCGAAGCAGGCTACACCTTC
CASSCSTGGEAGYTF
>TRBJ2-3|TRBV4-1|NA|TRBD2
TGCGCCAGCAGCCAAGAAGGAGCGGGAGGTGAGGATACGCAGTATTTT
CASSQEGAGGEDTQYF
>TRBJ1-1|TRBV28|NA|NA
TGTGCCAGCAGTTTATTTTACGGTCAGGGCAACACTGAAGCTTTCTTT
CASSLFYGQGNTEAFF
>TRBJ2-5|TRBV7-6|NA|TRBD2
TGTGCCAGCAGCTTAAGAGCGGGAGGGACCGCAGGGGAGACCCAGTACTTC
CASSLRAGGTAGETQYF
>TRBJ1-1|TRBV7-2|NA|TRBD1
TGTGCCAGCAGCCTCCAGGGGGGGAACACTGAAGCTTTCTTT
CASSLQGGNTEAFF
>TRBJ2-3|TRBV6-5|NA|TRBD2
TGTGCCGGCAGGCGAGGGACTAGCGGGGATACGCAGTATTTT
CAGRRGTSGDTQYF
>TRBJ2-3|TRBV5-1|few|TRBD1
TGCGCCAGCAGACGGGACAGCCCTTACACAGATACGCAGTATTTT
CASRRDSPYTDTQYF
>TRBJ2-7|TRBV11-2|few|TRBD2
TGTGCCAGCAGCTTGGCGGGAGCCACCTACGAGCAGTACTTC
CASSLAGATYEQYF
>TRBJ2-7|TRBV27|NA|TRBD1
TGTGCCAGCAGTTTAACCGCAGGGGGCGTATACGAGCAGTACTTC
CASSLTAGGVYEQYF
>TRBJ2-3|TRBV5-1|once|NA
TGCGCCAGCAGCCTCGGGACACTCACAGATACGCAGTATTTT
CASSLGTLTDTQYF
>TRBJ1-3|TRBV6-6|NA|NA
TGTGCCAGCAGTTCACAAGACAGAGGCTCTGGAAACACCATATATTTT
CASSSQDRGSGNTIYF
>TRBJ1-5|TRBV7-8|NA|NA
TGTGCCAGTTCGCAGGGTAGCAATCAGCCCCAGCATTTT
CASSQGSNQPQHF
>TRBJ2-5|TRBV14|NA|NA
TGTGCCAGCAGCCAGTCCCCAGGGTATTCAGAGACCCAGTACTTC
CASSQSPGYSETQYF
>TRBJ1-2|TRBV30|NA|TRBD1
TGTGCCTGGAGTGTACGGGACAGGGCGAACGGCTACACCTTC
CAWSVRDRANGYTF
>TRBJ1-1|TRBV28|NA|NA
TGTGCCAGCAGTTTATGGAGAACTAACACTGAAGCTTTCTTT
CASSLWRTNTEAFF
>TRBJ1-2|TRBV28|NA|TRBD1
TGTGCCACCTGGGACCGGGACAGGGAGGTATTGGATGGCTACACCTTC
CATWDRDREVLDGYTF
>TRBJ2-7|TRBV6-5|NA|NA
TGTGCCAGCAGTTCCGGGAGTGCCTCCTACGAGCAGTACTTC
CASSSGSASYEQYF
>TRBJ2-3|TRBV7-8|few|NA
TGTGCCAGCAGCTTAAGAAGCGGTCTTGCTTTGGATACGCAGTATTTT
CASSLRSGLALDTQYF
>TRBJ1-1|TRBV10-3|once|TRBD1
TGTGCCATCAGTGAGTCGGACAGGGGAAGGGGTGAAGCTTTCTTT
CAISESDRGRGEAFF
>TRBJ2-5|TRBV2|NA|NA
TGTGCCAGCCGTCTCTTGGCTCAAGAGACCCAGTACTTC
CASRLLAQETQYF
>TRBJ1-4|TRBV15|few|TRBD1
TGTGCCACCAGCAGAAACGGACAGGGGGGAAATGAAAAACTGTTTTTT
CATSRNGQGGNEKLFF
>TRBJ2-2|TRBV5-1|NA|NA
TGCGCCAGCAGCTTGTTCGGGGGAGGCACCGGGGAGCTGTTTTTT
CASSLFGGGTGELFF